The following is a T cell receptor beta chain sequence with its context. Germline CDR1 and CDR2: SQVTM and ANQGSEA. The CDR3 has 16 amino acids. Trimming removed 2 bases from V and 0 bases from J, with 14 bases in between. Isolated RNA was reverse transcribed into cDNA used as the sequencing template. Data came from immunoSEQ multiplex PCR; TCRdb stores just in-frame clones and leaves some out. The table records around 100,000 clones, just over 85% of them present only once. This record belongs to a study of CD8+ T cells in alopecia areata. Specified treatment: oral pan-JAK inhibitor, 5-10 mg twice daily.

Sequenced here: CD8+ T cells sorted from blood, sampled at approximately week 30, from a patient treated with tofacitinib. This clonotype originated in a human donor with alopecia areata. The gene calls are TRBV29-1 and TRBJ2-1; the D gene is possibly TRBD1 (6 bases). Here the CDR3 reads CSVEHNDRSSYNEQFF. The CDR3 DNA follows: TGCAGCGTTGAACACAACGACAGGAGCTCCTACAATGAGCAGTTCTTC.